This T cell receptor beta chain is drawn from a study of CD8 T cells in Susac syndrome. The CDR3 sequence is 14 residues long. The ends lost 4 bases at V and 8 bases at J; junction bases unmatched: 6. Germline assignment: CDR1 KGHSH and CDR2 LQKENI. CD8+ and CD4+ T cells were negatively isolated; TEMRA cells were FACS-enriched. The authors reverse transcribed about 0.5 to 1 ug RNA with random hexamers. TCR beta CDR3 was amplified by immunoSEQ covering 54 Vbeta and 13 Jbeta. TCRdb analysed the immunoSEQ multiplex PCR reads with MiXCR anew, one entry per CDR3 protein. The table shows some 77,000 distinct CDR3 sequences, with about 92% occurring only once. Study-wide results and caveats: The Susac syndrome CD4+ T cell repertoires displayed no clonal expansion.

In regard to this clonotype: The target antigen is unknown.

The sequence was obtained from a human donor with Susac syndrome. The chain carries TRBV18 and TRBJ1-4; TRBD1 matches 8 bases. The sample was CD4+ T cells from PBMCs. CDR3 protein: CASSLDRGGEKLFF. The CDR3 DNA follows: TGTGCCAGCTCACTCGACAGGGGCGGCGAAAAACTGTTTTTT. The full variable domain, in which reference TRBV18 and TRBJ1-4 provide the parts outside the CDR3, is NAGVMQNPRHLVRRRGQEARLRCSPMKGHSHVYWYRQLPEEGLKFMVYLQKENIIDESGMPKERFSAEFPKEGPSILRIQQVVRGDSAAYFCASSLDRGGEKLFFGSGTQLSVL.